This T cell receptor (beta chain) emerged from a study of blood T cell repertoires in COVID-19. Only in-frame clones appear in the TCRdb table, and some are missing; sequencing was by immunoSEQ multiplex PCR. The data show about 180,000 clones, 78% seen once. Source material: PBMCs or T cells enriched from blood (not recorded which). The sequence came from a woman between 45 and 60 years old who had recovered from COVID-19.

The CDR3 nucleotides are TGTGCCAGCAGCCCTCAGGGGGCAGACCGGGGTTACGAGCAGTACTTC. It yields the protein CASSPQGADRGYEQYF. J is TRBJ2-7 and V is TRBV4-2; 8 nucleotides agree with TRBD1. Germline values: CDR1 LGHNA, CDR2 YNFKEQ. V shed 4 bases and J 4 bases; nucleotides not matched to a gene: 12. This CDR3 spans 16 amino acids.